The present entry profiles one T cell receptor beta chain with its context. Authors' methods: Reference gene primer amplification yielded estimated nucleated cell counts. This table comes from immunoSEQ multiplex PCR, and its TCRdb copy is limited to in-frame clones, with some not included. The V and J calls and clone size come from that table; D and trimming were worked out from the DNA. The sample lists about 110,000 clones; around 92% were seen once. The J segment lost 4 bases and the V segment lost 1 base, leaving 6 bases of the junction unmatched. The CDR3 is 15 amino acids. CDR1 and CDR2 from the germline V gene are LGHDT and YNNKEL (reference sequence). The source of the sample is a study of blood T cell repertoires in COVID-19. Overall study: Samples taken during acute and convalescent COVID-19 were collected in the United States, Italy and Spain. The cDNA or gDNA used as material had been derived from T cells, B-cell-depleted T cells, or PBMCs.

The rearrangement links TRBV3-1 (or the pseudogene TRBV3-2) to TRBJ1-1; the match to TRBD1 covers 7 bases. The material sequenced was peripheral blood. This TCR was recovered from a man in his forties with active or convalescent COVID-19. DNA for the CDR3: TGTGCCAGCAGCCAAGCGATTGCAGGGGGCACTGAAGCTTTCTTT. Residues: CASSQAIAGGTEAFF.